The 32 T cell receptor beta chains below come from one sample, sequenced in a study of T cells after yellow fever vaccination. TCRdb itself ran the 5' RACE reads through MiXCR, one entry per CDR3 protein. This table has about 110,000 distinct CDR3 sequences, under 9% appearing once. Source: CD8+ T cells sorted from PBMCs, taken 45 days after the yellow fever booster vaccination. The receptors come from a man aged 25-45 years who received the YFV17D yellow fever vaccine.

This clonotype came up many times. The V call is TRBV9, the J call TRBJ2-5, with 9 bases aligning to TRBD2. Unmatched junction bases numbered 8, after V lost 3 bases and J lost 5 bases. The V gene's germline CDR1 is SGDLS and CDR2 YYNGEE. The CDR3 covers 15 residues. The CDR3, as DNA: TGTGCCAGCAGCGGCTTTGGCGGGAGGGCGGAGACCCAGTACTTC. Encoded protein: CASSGFGGRAETQYF. The complete variable domain, with remaining parts taken from reference TRBV9 and TRBJ2-5, reads DSGVTQTPKHLITATGQRVTLRCSPRSGDLSVYWYQQSLDQGLQFLIQYYNGEERAKGNILERFSAQQFPDLHSELNLSSLELGDSALYFCASSGFGGRAETQYFGPGTRLLVL.

This clonotype was recorded many times. The gene calls are TRBV9 and TRBJ2-1; TRBD2 might be the D (7 bases). The CDR3 is 14 residues long. V dropped 5 bases and J dropped 6 bases, with 15 bases sitting between them. The germline gives CDR1 SGDLS, CDR2 YYNGEE. As DNA, the CDR3 is TGTGCCAGCAGTGAGGGGGGGGTGCGCAATGAGCAGTTCTTC. This translates into CASSEGGVRNEQFF.

This clonotype has a count of ten or more. The chain's CDR3 is CASSEYLAGRETQYF. The CDR3 DNA follows: TGCGCCAGCAGTGAGTACTTAGCGGGAAGGGAGACCCAGTACTTC. This chain connects TRBV10-2 to TRBJ2-5; 8 bases are shared with TRBD2. The CDR3 consists of 15 residues. V lost 1 base, J lost 5 bases, and 6 bases stayed unmatched. CDR1 WSHSY and CDR2 SAAADI come from the germline V gene.

There are a few counts of this clonotype. The V gene is TRBV2, the J gene TRBJ1-5; the D is unclear. The CDR3 is 18 residues long. Germline assignment: CDR1 SNHLY and CDR2 FYNNEI. The CDR3 here is CTISLRSSRSHSNQPQHF. In DNA, the CDR3 is TGTACCATCAGTTTAAGGTCGAGCAGGTCCCATAGCAATCAGCCCCAGCATTTT.

The CDR3 region is CASSTGLAGVYEQYF. CDR3 coding DNA: TGTGCCAGCAGCACGGGACTAGCGGGAGTATACGAGCAGTACTTC. J is TRBJ2-7 and V is TRBV11-2, with TRBD2 matching 14 bases. The CDR3 is made up of 15 amino acids. CDR1 SGHAT and CDR2 FQNNGV come from the germline V gene. V was pared by 5 bases and J by 4 bases, with 4 bases of the junction left unmatched.

This clonotype was found many times. V and J are TRBV5-1 and TRBJ2-5; TRBD1 matches at 10 bases. CDR3 length: 14 residues. Germline V gene lookup returns CDR1 SGHRS and CDR2 YFSETQ. V was clipped by 4 bases and J by 3 bases; unmatched bases: 3. As DNA, the CDR3 is TGCGCCAGCAGCGTCGGGACAGGGGAAGAGACCCAGTACTTC. This encodes CASSVGTGEETQYF.

V gene TRBV14 combines with J gene TRBJ1-3; D is undetermined. Germline lookup yields CDR1 SGHDN and CDR2 FVKESK. CDR3 length equals 13 residues. Trimming removed 4 bases from V and 3 bases from J, with 7 bases in between. In nucleotides, the CDR3 is TGTGCCAGCAGCCGGGTGGGTGGAAACACCATATATTTT. Protein product: CASSRVGGNTIYF.

This clonotype was counted ten times or more. V and J are TRBV9 and TRBJ1-5; D is uncertain. Trimming left V 0 bases short and J 6 bases short, with 7 bases between. Germline CDR1 and CDR2: SGDLS and YYNGEE. The CDR3 runs to 13 residues. The CDR3 nucleotides read TGTGCCAGCAGCGTAGGTTCGGGTCAGCCCCAGCATTTT. Its protein is CASSVGSGQPQHF.

This clonotype has a count of ten or more. V is TRBV27 and J is TRBJ2-3; 8 bases are a match to TRBD1. The CDR3 is 15 residues long. With V trimmed by 7 bases and J by 1 base, 7 bases remained unmatched. CDR1 and CDR2 (germline): MNHEY, SMNVEV (reference sequence). CDR3 in DNA: TGTGCCAGCACCCATGGGGGACAGGGCACAGATACGCAGTATTTT. This translates into CASTHGGQGTDTQYF.

Ten or more counts support this clonotype. V and J are TRBV27 and TRBJ2-3, with unresolved D. With 5 bases removed from V and 3 bases from J, the gap between germline ends came to 9 bases. This CDR3 is built from 13 residues. Germline CDR1 reads MNHEY; CDR2 reads SMNVEV (reference sequence). CDR3 sequence reads: CASSGVRTDTQYF. The CDR3 region has the DNA TGTGCCAGCAGTGGGGTTAGGACAGATACGCAGTATTTT.

This clonotype was picked up many times. The rearrangement uses TRBV27 and TRBJ2-3, with TRBD2 identical over 7 bases. After removal of 1 base from V and 0 bases from J, the junction contained 13 bases not matched to a gene. The length of the CDR3 is 19 residues. From germline, CDR1 is MNHEY and CDR2 SMNVEV (reference sequence). The CDR3 reads CASSLWGGFESISTDTQYF. CDR3 nucleotide sequence: TGTGCCAGCAGTTTATGGGGGGGGTTCGAATCAATTAGCACAGATACGCAGTATTTT.

This clonotype was seen repeatedly, ten times or more. At one of its ends the junction is not consistent with the germline gene, which may arise from a read error. The genes are TRBV15 and TRBJ2-7, with a tentative D call TRBD1 (6 bases). Germline CDR1 is LNHNV and CDR2 is YYDKDF (reference sequence). The CDR3 has 13 amino acids. The CDR3 sequence: CATSNSLSDSRGF. The CDR3 DNA reads as TGTGCCACCAGCAACTCTCTCTCGGACAGCCGCGGATTC.

The chain employs TRBV7-6 and TRBJ2-7; possibly TRBD1 or TRBD2 for D (6 bases each). The CDR3 totals 17 residues. Trimming pared 5 bases from V and 2 bases from J, leaving 22 bases between. Germline values: CDR1 SGHVS, CDR2 FNYEAQ. In DNA form, the CDR3 reads TGTGCCAGCAGCCACCTCCCCGAAACAGGGACTGCCTACGAGCAGTACTTC. Amino acids: CASSHLPETGTAYEQYF.

This clonotype was observed a handful of times. The chain links TRBV14 to TRBJ2-2; D ambiguous. This CDR3 has 14 amino acids. CDR1 and CDR2 from the germline V gene are SGHDN and FVKESK. The V end lost 2 bases, the J end lost 6 bases, and 10 bases lay between the germline ends. CDR3 sequence reads: CASSQHLSAGELFF. CDR3 sequence (DNA): TGTGCCAGCAGCCAACACTTATCAGCCGGGGAGCTGTTTTTT.

This clonotype was seen more than once but under ten times. This CDR3 fails to terminate in the conserved phenylalanine or tryptophan, so it likely reflects a read error. It is unclear where the CDR3 begins or ends on the DNA, so no DNA is shown, and the CDR3 is as TCRdb lists it. V usage is TRBV5-1 and J usage is TRBJ2-1. The CDR3 adds up to 9 amino acids, both ends counted. The germline gives CDR1 SGHRS, CDR2 YFSETQ. The CDR3 region is CASSLASPL.

The table lists this clonotype with many counts. V and J are TRBV6-5 and TRBJ2-1; 7 bases agree with TRBD2. The trim removed 6 bases at V and 7 bases at J, leaving 12 bases unmatched. CDR3 length: 15 residues. The germline gives CDR1 MNHEY, CDR2 SVGAGI. CDR3 sequence: CASSMLAESRNEQFF. The DNA for the CDR3 is TGTGCCAGCAGCATGCTAGCGGAGTCACGGAATGAGCAGTTCTTC.

Many counts were recorded for this clonotype. This sequence joins TRBV27 and TRBJ2-2, with TRBD2 identical over 8 bases. The CDR3 has 17 amino acids. V lost 4 bases to trimming and J lost 6 bases; unmatched junction nucleotides: 13. CDR1 and CDR2 (germline): MNHEY, SMNVEV (reference sequence). Written as DNA, the CDR3 is TGTGCCAGCAGTTCCGCCTGGACCACGGGGGGGGCCGGGGAGCTGTTTTTT. Protein product: CASSSAWTTGGAGELFF.

This rearrangement joins TRBV4-3 to TRBJ2-4; D gene unclear. V was shortened by 1 base and J by 9 bases, with 10 bases between the two germline ends. Germline assignment: CDR1 LGHNA and CDR2 YSLEER. The CDR3 is made up of 13 amino acids. The CDR3 DNA follows: TGCGCCAGCAGCCAAGTCCCATGGAGCATTCAGTACTTC. The encoded protein is CASSQVPWSIQYF.

There are many counts of this clonotype. The chain couples TRBV4-2 to TRBJ2-3; no reliable D call. The V gene lost 4 bases and the J gene lost 3 bases, with 17 bases spanning the gap. There are 16 residues in the CDR3. Germline CDR1 and CDR2: LGHNA and YNFKEQ. CDR3: CASSPEEQAGTDTQYF. CDR3 DNA: TGTGCCAGCAGCCCCGAGGAGCAGGCCGGGACAGATACGCAGTATTTT.

This clonotype was seen at least ten times. The V and J genes are TRBV11-2 and TRBJ1-5, with TRBD1 matching 8 bases. The CDR3 spans 13 residues. Trimming took 5 bases from V and 7 from J; bases not matched to a gene: 4. Germline CDR1 SGHAT, CDR2 FQNNGV. CDR3 sequence: CASSQGAGQPQHF. Here the CDR3 DNA reads TGTGCCAGCAGCCAGGGGGCGGGCCAGCCCCAGCATTTT.

This clonotype showed up many times. The gene calls are TRBV19 and TRBJ2-5; tentatively, D is TRBD1 (6 bases). This CDR3 contains 14 residues. Germline CDR1 and CDR2: LNHDA and SQIVND (reference sequence). Trimming took 11 bases from V and 3 from J, leaving 19 bases between them. The CDR3 here is CAPERTAAEETQYF. The DNA for the CDR3 is TGTGCCCCCGAAAGGACAGCGGCGGAAGAGACCCAGTACTTC.

The genes are TRBV28 and TRBJ2-4, with D perhaps matching TRBD1 (7 bases). The V gene's germline CDR1 is MDHEN and CDR2 SYDVKM. This CDR3 spans 17 amino acids. V lost 3 bases, J lost 2 bases, and 17 bases lay in between. The CDR3 reads CASSLIRGATSKNIQYF. CDR3 in DNA: TGTGCCAGCAGTTTGATCAGGGGGGCTACCTCCAAAAACATTCAGTACTTC.

This clonotype has ten or more counts. The chain is built from TRBV29-1 and TRBJ2-1, with 9 bases matching TRBD2. Germline CDR1 reads SQVTM; CDR2 reads ANQGSEA. The CDR3 is 14 residues long. V lost 3 bases, J lost 9 bases, and 9 bases stayed unmatched. This chain's CDR3 is CSVEPSGILPEQFF. The CDR3 DNA reads TGCAGCGTTGAGCCTAGCGGGATCTTGCCTGAGCAGTTCTTC.

This clonotype showed up just a few times. This chain links TRBV20-1 with TRBJ1-1; D call uncertain. The CDR3 sequence is 15 residues long. With 7 bases removed from V and 1 base from J, the gap between germline ends came to 19 bases. CDR1 and CDR2 from the germline V gene are DFQATT and SNEGSKA (reference sequence). This chain's CDR3 is CSGIEDPLPNTEAFF. The CDR3 DNA follows: TGCAGTGGTATCGAGGATCCCCTCCCGAACACTGAAGCTTTCTTT.

This clonotype was seen a few times. The rearrangement links TRBV7-6 to TRBJ2-7, with 10 bases matching TRBD1. The CDR3 has 14 amino acids. Germline V gene data show CDR1 as SGHVS and CDR2 as FNYEAQ. The junction had 6 bases not matched to a gene; V was cut back by 5 bases and J by 5 bases. The CDR3 DNA reads as TGTGCCAGCAGCCTCCGGGACAGGGGCGACGAGCAGTACTTC. Protein product: CASSLRDRGDEQYF.

V gene TRBV28 combines with J gene TRBJ2-6; D remains ambiguous. Trimming removed 3 bases at V and 4 bases at J, with 10 bases between. The length of the CDR3 is 15 residues. Germline lookup yields CDR1 MDHEN and CDR2 SYDVKM. As DNA, the CDR3 is TGTGCCAGCAGTTTGGGGTACGCGGGGGCCAACGTCCTGACTTTC. This sequence encodes CASSLGYAGANVLTF. The variable domain in full, completed from reference TRBV28 and TRBJ2-6, reads DVKVTQSSRYLVKRTGEKVFLECVQDMDHENMFWYRQDPGLGLRLIYFSYDVKMKEKGDIPEGYSVSREKKERFSLILESASTNQTSMYLCASSLGYAGANVLTFGAGSRLTVL.

This clonotype was seen at least ten times. The chain recombines TRBV6-5 with TRBJ2-3; TRBD2 might be the D (6 bases). The V and J ends lost 4 bases and 4 bases respectively, with 15 bases between them. CDR1 is MNHEY, CDR2 SVGAGI, per germline. This CDR3 comprises 15 residues. The CDR3 DNA sequence: TGTGCCAGCAGTTCGGTGCGGGGAGGAGCAGATACGCAGTATTTT. Protein sequence: CASSSVRGGADTQYF.

This sequence joins TRBV11-2 and TRBJ2-7, with 9 bases that match TRBD2. Looked up from germline, CDR1 is SGHAT and CDR2 is FQNNGV. With 0 bases clipped from V and 5 bases from J, the junction kept 5 bases outside the gene matches. The CDR3 covers 15 residues. CDR3 in amino acids: CASSLEPGLADEQYF. In DNA, the CDR3 is TGTGCCAGCAGCTTAGAGCCGGGACTAGCCGACGAGCAGTACTTC.

This clonotype was counted many times. The rearrangement uses TRBV18 and TRBJ2-7, with a weak D call TRBD1 (6 bases). The V end lost 6 bases, the J end lost 5 bases, and 17 bases lay between the germline ends. The CDR3 sequence is 14 residues long. Germline V lookup: CDR1 KGHSH, CDR2 LQKENI. The chain's CDR3 is CASSPGQGTNEQYF. DNA for the CDR3: TGTGCCAGCTCGCCGGGCCAGGGGACAAACGAGCAGTACTTC. The full variable domain, completed using reference TRBV18 and TRBJ2-7, is NAGVMQNPRHLVRRRGQEARLRCSPMKGHSHVYWYRQLPEEGLKFMVYLQKENIIDESGMPKERFSAEFPKEGPSILRIQQVVRGDSAAYFCASSPGQGTNEQYFGPGTRLTVT.

This clonotype was seen at least ten times. J is TRBJ2-7 and V is TRBV9, with 7 bases lining up with TRBD2. This CDR3 is 13 amino acids long. V trimming: 2 bases; J trimming: 6 bases; junction bases outside the gene matches: 5. Germline CDR1 reads SGDLS; CDR2 reads YYNGEE. In DNA form, the CDR3 reads TGTGCCAGCAGCGTTGGACTAGTTTCCGAGCAGTACTTC. It encodes CASSVGLVSEQYF.

This clonotype appeared many times. The J gene is TRBJ2-1, the V gene TRBV20-1; D is undetermined. The CDR3 has 14 residues. Trimming stripped 5 bases from V and 4 bases from J, with 15 bases between. Looked up from germline, CDR1 is DFQATT and CDR2 is SNEGSKA (reference sequence). CDR3 in amino acids: CSAPQGYLYNEQFF. The DNA of the CDR3 is TGCAGTGCTCCACAAGGCTACCTATACAATGAGCAGTTCTTC.

Ten or more counts support this clonotype. CDR3 loop: CASSSSVSESYGYTF. As DNA, the CDR3 is TGTGCCAGCAGCTCCTCGGTCTCGGAATCCTATGGCTACACCTTC. The chain links TRBV6-5 to TRBJ1-2; no firm D call. This CDR3 spans 15 amino acids. V lost 6 bases to trimming and J lost 4 bases, with 18 bases between them. The germline V gene encodes CDR1 MNHEY and CDR2 SVGAGI.